This TCR beta chain was retrieved from a study of CD8 T cells in Susac syndrome. As for the study in general: Of the sequenced Susac syndrome patients, more than five had active disease and roughly eight were in remission.

As to this clonotype: Its target is unknown.

Reverse transcription of roughly 0.45 to 1 ug RNA used random hexamers. The amplification used immunoSEQ multiplex PCR on TCR beta CDR3; it spanned 54 Vbeta and 13 Jbeta. TCRdb fed the immunoSEQ multiplex PCR reads into MiXCR, producing one record per CDR3 protein. Altogether roughly 190,000 distinct CDR3 sequences are present, roughly 94% being singletons, with the ten largest covering 0.15% to 0.2%. This CDR3 has 15 amino acids. The germline V gene has CDR1 SEHNR and CDR2 FQNEAQ (reference sequence). V dropped 0 bases and J dropped 6 bases, with 14 bases sitting between them. Study-level points and caveats: The authors acknowledged that their TCR sequencing and HLA analysis involved a relatively small number of individuals.

The patients with Susac syndrome were individuals who fulfilled the recently defined diagnostic criteria for disease that was either definite or probable. This sequence was found in a human donor with Susac syndrome. The chain joins TRBV7-9 to TRBJ1-2, with D uncertain. Sequenced input: CD8+ T cells from PBMCs. The CDR3 DNA follows: TGTGCCAGCAGCTTAGCGCTCCAAGAAGTGGATGGCTACACCTTC. Translated, it gives CASSLALQEVDGYTF.